This TCR beta chain was identified during a study of blood T cell repertoires in COVID-19. Overall study: Acute and convalescent COVID-19 specimens originated in the United States, Italy and Spain.

Enrolment of Seattle patients took place during active infection, and they were followed longitudinally. Authors' processing steps: Reference gene primer amplification gave nucleated cell count estimates. Assay used: immunoSEQ multiplex PCR; TCRdb lists only in-frame clones, some missing. V and J calls and clone size are given by that table; D and trimming were obtained from the DNA. The sample includes fewer than 650,000 clones, less than 90% of them seen just once. The sequence derives from a woman aged 45-60 years with COVID-19, enrolled during active disease. The sample taken for sequencing was peripheral blood.

The CDR3 DNA follows: TGTGCCAGTAGTTTTCGTCGGAACACTGAAGCTTTCTTT. Its protein product is CASSFRRNTEAFF. This chain links TRBV19 with TRBJ1-1, with D unresolved. Trimming took 5 bases from V and 1 from J, leaving 8 bases between them. The germline CDR1 and CDR2 sequences are LNHDA and SQIVND (reference sequence). CDR3 size: 13 residues.